This T cell receptor (beta chain) comes out of a study of T cell repertoires in cytomegalovirus infection. The CDR3 covers 14 residues. V lost 6 bases, J lost 7 bases, and 15 bases lay in between. In germline, CDR1 is SGHTA, CDR2 FQGNSA. TCRdb ran MiXCR on the reads and lists one entry per CDR3 protein. The table lists about 830,000 distinct CDR3 sequences, approximately 29% of them singletons. This clonotype was observed many times. Its specificity is unknown. This TCR derives from a human donor in good health (CMV status not recorded). Some clones in this sample may be carry-over from other donors' samples. The chain has TRBV7-2 and TRBJ1-4, with D possibly matching TRBD1 (6 bases). This specimen was cultured CD8+ T cells from PBMCs, taken from culture after CMV antigen stimulation. CDR3 nucleotides: TGTGCCAGCAGTTTTCACACAGGGCGTGAAAAACTGTTTTTT. Translation: CASSFHTGREKLFF.